Below are 15 T cell receptor beta chains sequenced from a single sample in a study of cytomegalovirus exposure and HLA in healthy donors. Profiling relied on immunoSEQ multiplex PCR, and the TCRdb table lists in-frame clones only, not all of them. The sample includes roughly 170,000 clones, 65% to 85% seen only once; the top ten take 2.8%. The sequencing input was PBMCs. These receptors were collected from a woman between 18 and 29 years old in good health and CMV-seropositive.

This clone was recorded at least ten times. The CDR3 DNA follows: TGTGCCTGGAGCGCCGGTTCAAATTCACCCCTCCACTTT. This translates into CAWSAGSNSPLHF. The chain combines TRBV6-5 with TRBJ1-6; D remains ambiguous. V was cut by 11 bases and J by 7 bases, with 15 bases left in between. Germline CDR1 reads MNHEY; CDR2 reads SVGAGI. This CDR3 is built from 13 residues.

The sample holds one count of this clone. V usage is TRBV11-2 and J usage is TRBJ2-1; TRBD2 agrees at 9 bases. J was trimmed by 4 bases and V by 0 bases; bases with no gene match: 4. Germline V CDR1 and CDR2: SGHAT, FQNNGV. This CDR3 comprises 16 residues. CDR3 protein: CASSLDGGGAYNEQFF. In DNA, the CDR3 is TGTGCCAGCAGCTTAGACGGCGGGGGGGCTTACAATGAGCAGTTCTTC.

This chain uses TRBV7-9 with TRBJ1-4; 8 positions agree with TRBD1. CDR1 and CDR2 (germline): SEHNR, FQNEAQ (reference sequence). With V trimmed by 5 bases and J by 8 bases, 7 bases remained unmatched. The CDR3 length is 14 residues. The CDR3 nucleotides read TGTGCCAGCAGCCGAGGACAGGGCCGGGAAAAACTGTTTTTT. Residues: CASSRGQGREKLFF.

V gene TRBV2 combines with J gene TRBJ2-7; D perhaps matches TRBD1 (6 bases). CDR1 is SNHLY and CDR2 is FYNNEI in the germline V gene. This CDR3 is 14 amino acids long. V dropped 7 bases and J dropped 3 bases, with 16 bases sitting between them. CDR3 in DNA: TGTGCCAGCACCCAAAGGGGGTCCCTCTACGAGCAGTACTTC. Translation gives CASTQRGSLYEQYF.

This sequence joins TRBV25-1 and TRBJ2-7, with 8 bases that match TRBD2. V lost 2 bases, J lost 4 bases, and 7 bases stayed unmatched. The germline V gene encodes CDR1 MGHDK and CDR2 SYGVNS. The CDR3 is 15 amino acids. In DNA, the CDR3 is TGTGCCAGCAGTGAAAGACTAGCGAGGGATTACGAGCAGTACTTC. Translating it yields CASSERLARDYEQYF.

This clone is a singleton in its sample. The rearrangement joins TRBV2 to TRBJ2-1; D is possibly TRBD2 (5 bases). The germline gives CDR1 SNHLY, CDR2 FYNNEI. The CDR3 loop spans 15 amino acids. Trimming removed 3 bases at V and 9 bases at J, with 18 bases between. The CDR3 loop reads CASSEQAGQQGEQFF. CDR3 DNA: TGTGCCAGCAGTGAGCAGGCGGGCCAACAAGGTGAGCAGTTCTTC.

This clone was counted ten times or more. The chain is built from TRBV6-5 and TRBJ1-5; 11 bases are a match to TRBD1. The length of the CDR3 is 13 residues. The ends lost 8 bases at V and 3 bases at J; junction bases unmatched: 0. Germline V gene lookup returns CDR1 MNHEY and CDR2 SVGAGI. The CDR3 protein is CASGQGANQPQHF. The CDR3 DNA reads TGTGCCAGCGGACAGGGGGCCAATCAGCCCCAGCATTTT.

This chain joins TRBV6-1 and TRBJ1-1, with D perhaps TRBD1 (6 bases). The CDR3 is 13 residues long. Germline V gene data show CDR1 as MNHNS and CDR2 as SASEGT. The ends were cut back, 7 bases at V and 2 bases at J, with 11 bases in the middle. CDR3 bases: TGTGCCAGCACGCAACAGGGAAACACTGAAGCTTTCTTT. Residues: CASTQQGNTEAFF.

The chain links TRBV5-6 to TRBJ2-2; possibly TRBD1 for D (6 bases). Germline CDR1 and CDR2: SGHDT and YYEEEE. The V gene lost 1 base and the J gene lost 4 bases, with 11 bases spanning the gap. The CDR3 extends over 15 amino acids. In DNA form, the CDR3 reads TGTGCCAGCAGCTTGCCCGGACAGCTCACCGGGGAGCTGTTTTTT. Translating gives CASSLPGQLTGELFF.

The chain joins TRBV5-1 to TRBJ1-2, with TRBD1 matching over 8 bases. This CDR3 comprises 15 residues. V shed 4 bases, J shed 4 bases, and the junction held 9 bases outside the gene matches. Per the germline V gene, CDR1 is SGHRS and CDR2 is YFSETQ. For the CDR3, the DNA is TGCGCCAGCAGCCCCAGCCCGGGACAGGCCTATGGCTACACCTTC. Translating it yields CASSPSPGQAYGYTF.

This clone has just one count. This rearrangement joins TRBV5-1 to TRBJ2-5; 7 nucleotides line up with TRBD1. The CDR3 length is 15 residues. V shed 0 bases, J shed 5 bases, and the junction held 7 bases outside the gene matches. Germline V lookup: CDR1 SGHRS, CDR2 YFSETQ. The CDR3 nucleotides are TGCGCCAGCAGCTTGGCGGGACAGCTAAAGGAGACCCAGTACTTC. Protein sequence: CASSLAGQLKETQYF.

The rearrangement uses TRBV5-6 and TRBJ2-5; 8 positions match TRBD2. With 1 base clipped from V and 5 bases from J, the junction kept 4 bases outside the gene matches. CDR3 length: 14 amino acids. Germline CDR1 is SGHDT and CDR2 is YYEEEE. The CDR3 coding sequence is TGTGCCAGCAGCTTGCGCGGGACTAGTGAGACCCAGTACTTC. It encodes CASSLRGTSETQYF.

This CDR3 is CASSVAAVEVDQPQHF. The CDR3 DNA reads as TGTGCCAGCAGCGTAGCGGCGGTAGAAGTAGATCAGCCCCAGCATTTT. V is TRBV9 and J is TRBJ1-5; no firm D call. Germline V CDR1 and CDR2: SGDLS, YYNGEE. Between the trimmed V and J ends, which lost 0 bases and 5 bases, there was a span of 15 bases. The CDR3 extends over 16 amino acids.

The chain links TRBV7-9 to TRBJ1-4; 8 positions agree with TRBD1. Germline CDR1 reads SEHNR; CDR2 reads FQNEAQ (reference sequence). The CDR3 totals 14 residues. V was pared by 4 bases and J by 3 bases, with 1 base of the junction left unmatched. For the CDR3, the DNA is TGTGCCAGCAGCTGGACAGGGTCTAATGAAAAACTGTTTTTT. It encodes CASSWTGSNEKLFF.

There are a few counts of this clone. The V call is TRBV11-1, the J call TRBJ2-7; TRBD1 matches 7 bases. Germline V lookup: CDR1 SGHAT, CDR2 FQDESV (reference sequence). Trimming removed 4 bases from V and 2 bases from J; junction bases left unmatched: 8. The CDR3 has 15 amino acids. Here the CDR3 reads CASSSIGTEAYEQYF. The CDR3 region has the DNA TGTGCCAGCAGCTCAATCGGGACAGAAGCCTACGAGCAGTACTTC. The variable domain in full, completed from reference TRBV11-1 and TRBJ2-7, reads EAEVAQSPRYKITEKSQAVAFWCDPISGHATLYWYRQILGQGPELLVQFQDESVVDDSQLPKDRFSAERLKGVDSTLKIQPAELGDSAMYLCASSSIGTEAYEQYFGPGTRLTVT.